The rows below give T cell receptor beta chains drawn from one sample of a study of CD8+ T cells in alopecia areata. TCRdb's copy holds only in-frame clones and misses some; the assay was immunoSEQ multiplex PCR. The table lists roughly 180,000 clones, roughly three fifths of them singletons, with 3% to 3.5% in the top ten. The sample here was CD4+ T cells sorted from blood, taken at week 4, from a patient treated with tofacitinib. Receptors originate from a human donor with alopecia areata. The CDR3 runs from the conserved cysteine through the conserved F or W. The order of the fields is D gene, clone size, J gene, V gene, CDR3 length, CDR3 protein, CDR3 DNA. The D gene is left open where the match is weak. Size tells how often a clone was seen (once, few, many) or the class of an expanded clone, and some rows leave it out.

D gene: -
clone size: -
J gene: TRBJ1-4
V gene: TRBV29-1
CDR3 length: 13
CDR3 protein: CSGRQLPNEKLFF
CDR3 DNA: TGCAGCGGCAGACAGCTTCCGAATGAAAAACTGTTTTTT

D gene: -
clone size: once
J gene: TRBJ1-2
V gene: TRBV29-1
CDR3 length: 14
CDR3 protein: CSVEDRDRQAPYTF
CDR3 DNA: TGCAGCGTTGAAGACCGAGACCGACAGGCGCCGTACACCTTC

D gene: -
clone size: -
J gene: TRBJ2-5
V gene: TRBV29-1
CDR3 length: 13
CDR3 protein: CSVARSTQETQYF
CDR3 DNA: TGCAGCGTTGCTAGGTCAACCCAAGAGACCCAGTACTTC

D gene: -
clone size: -
J gene: TRBJ2-1
V gene: TRBV11-1
CDR3 length: 14
CDR3 protein: CASSFSGQYNEQFF
CDR3 DNA: TGTGCCAGCAGCTTTTCTGGCCAGTACAATGAGCAGTTCTTC

D gene: TRBD1
clone size: -
J gene: TRBJ1-5
V gene: TRBV4-2
CDR3 length: 15
CDR3 protein: CASSHSGTGDQPQHF
CDR3 DNA: TGTGCCAGCAGCCACTCCGGGACAGGGGATCAGCCCCAGCATTTT

D gene: TRBD1
clone size: -
J gene: TRBJ1-2
V gene: TRBV29-1
CDR3 length: 15
CDR3 protein: CSVDDARDRENGYTF
CDR3 DNA: TGCAGCGTTGACGACGCCCGGGACAGGGAGAATGGCTACACCTTC

D gene: -
clone size: few
J gene: TRBJ1-1
V gene: TRBV18
CDR3 length: 12
CDR3 protein: CASSPGGGGAFF
CDR3 DNA: TGTGCCAGCTCACCTGGCGGGGGGGGAGCTTTCTTT

D gene: TRBD1
clone size: -
J gene: TRBJ1-2
V gene: TRBV5-6
CDR3 length: 13
CDR3 protein: CASSLTGDYGYTF
CDR3 DNA: TGTGCCAGCAGCTTAACAGGGGACTATGGCTACACCTTC

D gene: TRBD2
clone size: -
J gene: TRBJ2-5
V gene: TRBV30
CDR3 length: 16
CDR3 protein: CAWSAPGGRGQETQYF
CDR3 DNA: TGTGCCTGGAGTGCCCCGGGGGGGAGGGGCCAAGAGACCCAGTACTTC

D gene: TRBD2
clone size: -
J gene: TRBJ2-1
V gene: TRBV30
CDR3 length: 15
CDR3 protein: CAWRLGLAGYNEQFF
CDR3 DNA: TGTGCCTGGAGATTGGGACTAGCGGGTTACAATGAGCAGTTCTTC

D gene: -
clone size: -
J gene: TRBJ1-2
V gene: TRBV9
CDR3 length: 14
CDR3 protein: CASSAGQLQFGYTF
CDR3 DNA: TGTGCCAGCAGCGCAGGCCAACTACAGTTCGGCTACACCTTC

D gene: TRBD1
clone size: few
J gene: TRBJ2-5
V gene: TRBV28
CDR3 length: 15
CDR3 protein: CASFDRTGPSETQYF
CDR3 DNA: TGTGCCAGCTTTGATCGGACAGGGCCCTCGGAGACCCAGTACTTC

D gene: -
clone size: -
J gene: TRBJ2-7
V gene: TRBV5-1
CDR3 length: 13
CDR3 protein: CASILTGSYEQYF
CDR3 DNA: TGCGCCAGCATCCTGACAGGCAGCTACGAGCAGTACTTC

D gene: -
clone size: -
J gene: TRBJ2-1
V gene: TRBV4-3
CDR3 length: 13
CDR3 protein: CASSRYLANEQFF
CDR3 DNA: TGCGCCAGCAGCCGATACCTAGCAAATGAGCAGTTCTTC

D gene: -
clone size: once
J gene: TRBJ1-2
V gene: TRBV10-3
CDR3 length: 14
CDR3 protein: CAISDIGLTYGYTF
CDR3 DNA: TGTGCCATCAGCGACATTGGGTTAACCTATGGCTACACCTTC

D gene: -
clone size: -
J gene: TRBJ1-4
V gene: TRBV6-5
CDR3 length: 15
CDR3 protein: CASSTREKGRGKLFF
CDR3 DNA: TGTGCCAGCAGTACCAGGGAAAAGGGAAGAGGAAAACTGTTTTTT

D gene: -
clone size: -
J gene: TRBJ1-2
V gene: TRBV28
CDR3 length: 13
CDR3 protein: CASRPRVPHGYTF
CDR3 DNA: TGTGCCAGCAGGCCTCGGGTCCCCCATGGCTACACCTTC

D gene: -
clone size: -
J gene: TRBJ2-2
V gene: TRBV5-4
CDR3 length: 17
CDR3 protein: CASSLAALALNTGELFF
CDR3 DNA: TGTGCCAGCAGCTTGGCCGCGCTAGCGTTGAACACCGGGGAGCTGTTTTTT

D gene: -
clone size: -
J gene: TRBJ1-2
V gene: TRBV4-2
CDR3 length: 14
CDR3 protein: CASSPLGGDYGYTF
CDR3 DNA: TGTGCCAGCAGCCCCCTAGGTGGGGACTATGGCTACACCTTC

D gene: TRBD2
clone size: -
J gene: TRBJ2-1
V gene: TRBV11-1
CDR3 length: 18
CDR3 protein: CASSPTSGGYSSYNEQFF
CDR3 DNA: TGTGCCAGCAGCCCTACTAGCGGGGGGTATAGCTCCTACAATGAGCAGTTCTTC

D gene: TRBD1
clone size: -
J gene: TRBJ2-2
V gene: TRBV7-9
CDR3 length: 18
CDR3 protein: CAWRGTGSLGQNTGELFF
CDR3 DNA: TGTGCCTGGAGGGGGACAGGGTCCCTTGGACAGAACACCGGGGAGCTGTTTTTT

D gene: TRBD2
clone size: few
J gene: TRBJ2-5
V gene: TRBV7-2
CDR3 length: 18
CDR3 protein: CASTPPPRTSGFQETQYF
CDR3 DNA: TGTGCCAGCACCCCTCCCCCCCGGACTAGCGGCTTCCAAGAGACCCAGTACTTC

D gene: TRBD1
clone size: -
J gene: TRBJ1-1
V gene: TRBV28
CDR3 length: 14
CDR3 protein: CASSFHRGNTEAFF
CDR3 DNA: TGTGCCAGCAGTTTTCACAGGGGGAACACTGAAGCTTTCTTT

D gene: -
clone size: -
J gene: TRBJ1-5
V gene: TRBV28
CDR3 length: 13
CDR3 protein: CASSLGTDQPQHF
CDR3 DNA: TGTGCCAGCAGTCTAGGCACTGATCAGCCCCAGCATTTT

D gene: TRBD1
clone size: few
J gene: TRBJ2-2
V gene: TRBV7-3
CDR3 length: 15
CDR3 protein: CASSLMTGGSGELFF
CDR3 DNA: TGTGCCAGCAGCCTAATGACAGGGGGATCCGGGGAGCTGTTTTTT

D gene: -
clone size: once
J gene: TRBJ2-3
V gene: TRBV6-5
CDR3 length: 11
CDR3 protein: CASSWTDTQYF
CDR3 DNA: TGTGCCAGCAGTTGGACAGATACGCAGTATTTT

D gene: -
clone size: -
J gene: TRBJ2-7
V gene: TRBV30
CDR3 length: 12
CDR3 protein: CAWSVGGYEQYF
CDR3 DNA: TGTGCCTGGAGTGTCGGAGGCTACGAGCAGTACTTC